The rows below give T cell receptor beta chains drawn from one sample of a study of blood T cells in healthy people across ages. TCRdb reprocessed the 5' RACE reads with MiXCR, giving one entry per CDR3 protein. Counted here are nearly 800,000 distinct CDR3 sequences, approximately 60% occurring once; the ten biggest clones make up about 26%. Sequenced input: blood. These receptors came from a man in his forties in good health. Each CDR3 is given with its conserved first and last residue. The size entry is marked missing in some rows and otherwise reads once, few, many or a size class.

CDR3 protein: CASSQGDRNNYGYTF; V gene: TRBV3-1; clone size: NA
CDR3 protein: CASRDESTEQFF; V gene: TRBV7-9; clone size: NA
CDR3 protein: CAITTGTVNTEAFF; V gene: TRBV10-3; clone size: NA
CDR3 protein: CASSQQVGPDTQYF; V gene: TRBV11-1; clone size: NA
CDR3 protein: CASSKGGTSEQYF; V gene: TRBV7-8; clone size: few
CDR3 protein: CASSLGGHSINEQFF; V gene: TRBV5-1; clone size: NA
CDR3 protein: CASSQELAASYEQYF; V gene: TRBV4-1; clone size: NA
CDR3 protein: CASSQVLAGVTDTQYF; V gene: TRBV14; clone size: few
CDR3 protein: CSARDLWANEQFF; V gene: TRBV29-1; clone size: NA
CDR3 protein: CASRRDRVLHEQFF; V gene: TRBV6-2/TRBV6-3; clone size: NA
CDR3 protein: CASSQDWGVSSNQPQHF; V gene: TRBV4-1; clone size: NA
CDR3 protein: CASSFGAGGFSGTQYF; V gene: TRBV6-1; clone size: few
CDR3 protein: CAISELRTVEAFF; V gene: TRBV10-3; clone size: NA
CDR3 protein: CAISEPTGAHGYTF; V gene: TRBV10-3; clone size: NA
CDR3 protein: CASSFTQGRTEAFF; V gene: TRBV12-3/TRBV12-4; clone size: NA
CDR3 protein: CASSSVEFMNTEAFF; V gene: TRBV6-2/TRBV6-3; clone size: NA
CDR3 protein: CASSPTSGGVETQYF; V gene: TRBV7-2; clone size: few
CDR3 protein: CASKSSGGRTDTQYF; V gene: TRBV5-1; clone size: NA
CDR3 protein: CASSQKGGTLETQYF; V gene: TRBV5-1; clone size: few
CDR3 protein: CSVRQEPGYEQYF; V gene: TRBV29-1; clone size: once
CDR3 protein: CASAPPYTGTDTQYF; V gene: TRBV12-5; clone size: NA
CDR3 protein: CASNPDRLAGANVLTF; V gene: TRBV7-2; clone size: few
CDR3 protein: CASSEALREVKETQYF; V gene: TRBV6-1; clone size: NA
CDR3 protein: CASSFHGSSGANVLTF; V gene: TRBV6-2/TRBV6-3; clone size: few
CDR3 protein: CASSFTEGETQYF; V gene: TRBV12-3/TRBV12-4; clone size: NA
CDR3 protein: CASSFPGQGHSGYTF; V gene: TRBV7-2; clone size: many
CDR3 protein: CASSFFGVNQPQHF; V gene: TRBV27; clone size: few
CDR3 protein: CASRPEDYNEQYF; V gene: TRBV6-1; clone size: NA
CDR3 protein: CASSLGAGRDGYTF; V gene: TRBV27; clone size: NA
CDR3 protein: CAIASAGDQSTDTQYF; V gene: TRBV28; clone size: NA
CDR3 protein: CATTTGPETQYF; V gene: TRBV6-5; clone size: NA
CDR3 protein: CASSLTGLKTRGEQYF; V gene: TRBV7-2; clone size: few
CDR3 protein: CASSSPRAGWGDTQYF; V gene: TRBV28; clone size: once
CDR3 protein: CASRISAGGLTDTQYF; V gene: TRBV6-1; clone size: few
CDR3 protein: CSVVGRRDTDTQYF; V gene: TRBV29-1; clone size: NA
CDR3 protein: CASSLAQENSPLHF; V gene: TRBV7-8; clone size: NA
CDR3 protein: CASSRSAGNTIYF; V gene: TRBV14; clone size: NA
CDR3 protein: CASSQESAYGYTF; V gene: TRBV3-1; clone size: NA
CDR3 protein: CASSLSLSRVGEQYF; V gene: TRBV28; clone size: NA
CDR3 protein: CATSSGGLPSTDTQYF; V gene: TRBV15; clone size: once
CDR3 protein: CASSLGLIAGRYNEQFF; V gene: TRBV5-1; clone size: once
CDR3 protein: CASSQGQSLGPYEQYF; V gene: TRBV4-3; clone size: NA
CDR3 protein: CSVEETGTSGEQTQYF; V gene: TRBV29-1; clone size: NA
CDR3 protein: CASSADRISYEQYF; V gene: TRBV7-2; clone size: few
CDR3 protein: CASSLVVMAGAGDNEQFF; V gene: TRBV11-2; clone size: NA
CDR3 protein: CSARGPTANYGYTF; V gene: TRBV20-1; clone size: NA
CDR3 protein: CASSSPGQQETQYF; V gene: TRBV4-1; clone size: NA
CDR3 protein: CASSFMAGGSEKLFF; V gene: TRBV7-9; clone size: NA
CDR3 protein: CASEDSGSADTQYF; V gene: TRBV5-1; clone size: few
CDR3 protein: CASSLGRQTYGYTF; V gene: TRBV7-8; clone size: NA
CDR3 protein: CASSQDSGGAYGYTF; V gene: TRBV4-2; clone size: NA
CDR3 protein: CSAHARGSEQYF; V gene: TRBV20-1; clone size: NA
CDR3 protein: CATSVLETQYF; V gene: TRBV24-1; clone size: NA
CDR3 protein: CASSQDEPPYEQYF; V gene: TRBV4-1; clone size: NA
CDR3 protein: CSVGGGGREETQYF; V gene: TRBV29-1; clone size: many
CDR3 protein: CASSQVGVAGGPTETQYF; V gene: TRBV4-2; clone size: NA
CDR3 protein: CASSQAAGTQETQYF; V gene: TRBV4-2; clone size: many
CDR3 protein: CASRTPGLLQETQYF; V gene: TRBV6-4; clone size: NA